These T cell receptor beta chains were read from a single sample in a study of T cells generated in artificial thymic organoids. Using its own MiXCR run on the 5' RACE reads, TCRdb lists one record per CDR3 protein. The table lists under 10,000 distinct CDR3 sequences, around 25% of them singletons, with 3% to 3.5% in the top ten. These receptors lack a known antigen. The sequenced sample consisted of naive CD8+ T cells grown in artificial thymic organoids from cord blood stem and progenitor cells. These receptors were collected from a human donor who gave cord blood stem cells for thymic organoid culture, a cardiac surgery patient who gave postnatal thymus, or a blood donor (not recorded which). CDR3s include the opening cysteine and the closing phenylalanine or tryptophan. Each record gives: clone size, J gene, V gene, D gene, CDR3 protein, CDR3 DNA. The D gene is left open where the match is weak. Where a row states a size, it is once, few, many or the class of an expanded clone; other rows omit it.

>medium-sized|TRBJ2-2|TRBV4-2|TRBD2
CASSQGILWTSGGKVDTGELFF
TGTGCCAGCAGCCAAGGGATCTTGTGGACTAGCGGGGGGAAGGTGGACACCGGGGAGCTGTTTTTT
>medium-sized|TRBJ2-2|TRBV12-3/TRBV12-4|NA
CASSLRGSGELFF
TGTGCCAGCAGTTTAAGGGGCTCCGGGGAGCTGTTTTTT
>NA|TRBJ1-2|TRBV6-5|TRBD1
CASSVGQGKENYGYTF
TGTGCCAGCAGCGTGGGACAGGGGAAGGAAAACTATGGCTACACCTTC
>NA|TRBJ2-3|TRBV23-1|NA
CASSENRTHHTQYF
TGCGCCAGCAGTGAAAATCGGACTCATCATACGCAGTATTTT
>few|TRBJ2-7|TRBV6-1|TRBD1
CASSDPPPGTGTGSYEQYF
TGTGCCAGCAGTGATCCCCCACCCGGAACCGGGACAGGGTCCTACGAGCAGTACTTC
>medium-sized|TRBJ1-1|TRBV20-1|NA
CSAIGLAVRGNTEAFF
TGCAGTGCTATAGGGCTCGCGGTCAGGGGGAACACTGAAGCTTTCTTT
>few|TRBJ2-3|TRBV7-7|NA
CASSLGRQFTDTQYF
TGTGCTAGCAGCTTAGGAAGACAGTTCACAGATACGCAGTATTTT
>medium-sized|TRBJ2-3|TRBV5-1|NA
CASSPTSTDTQYF
TGCGCCAGCAGTCCGACTAGCACAGATACGCAGTATTTT
>NA|TRBJ2-7|TRBV7-2|NA
CASSLAVRDVYEQYF
TGTGCCAGCAGCTTAGCGGTCAGGGATGTGTACGAGCAGTACTTC
>NA|TRBJ2-4|TRBV4-3|NA
CASSRGLAKNIQYF
TGCGCCAGCAGTCGCGGGTTAGCCAAAAACATTCAGTACTTC
>NA|TRBJ2-3|TRBV6-1|TRBD1
CASTTGQWCTDTQYF
TGTGCCAGTACGACGGGACAGTGGTGCACAGATACGCAGTATTTT
>medium-sized|TRBJ1-2|TRBV12-3/TRBV12-4|NA
CASSLDGIYGYTF
TGTGCCAGCAGTTTGGACGGGATTTATGGCTACACCTTC
>NA|TRBJ2-3|TRBV12-3/TRBV12-4|TRBD2
CASRDRTSGGADTQYF
TGTGCCAGCAGGGATCGGACTAGCGGGGGGGCAGATACGCAGTATTTT
>few|TRBJ1-2|TRBV6-6|TRBD1
CASSYQGGVDTF
TGTGCCAGCAGTTACCAGGGGGGTGTGGACACCTTC
>NA|TRBJ2-2|TRBV7-2|NA
CASSLAGHLTGELFF
TGTGCCAGCAGCTTAGCGGGACACCTCACCGGGGAGCTGTTTTTT
>few|TRBJ2-3|TRBV4-1|TRBD2
CASSQGGLAGRGTDTQYF
TGCGCCAGCAGCCAGGGGGGCCTAGCGGGTCGAGGCACAGATACGCAGTATTTT
>medium-sized|TRBJ1-4|TRBV4-1|NA
CASSQVTALSGKLFF
TGCGCCAGCAGCCAAGTGACGGCCTTAAGCGGAAAACTGTTTTTT
>few|TRBJ2-7|TRBV4-2|NA
CASSQDRGPLVPYEQYF
TGTGCCAGCAGCCAAGATCGAGGACCCCTAGTACCCTACGAGCAGTACTTC
>NA|TRBJ2-7|TRBV5-6|NA
CASNLWAGISYEQYF
TGTGCCAGCAACTTGTGGGCAGGGATCTCCTACGAGCAGTACTTC
>NA|TRBJ1-5|TRBV6-5|NA
CACSRNQPQHF
TGTGCCTGCAGCAGAAATCAGCCCCAGCATTTT
>NA|TRBJ2-5|TRBV7-2|TRBD2
CASSLGLAGPQYF
TGTGCCAGCAGCTTAGGACTAGCGGGGCCCCAGTACTTC
>few|TRBJ2-1|TRBV4-3|TRBD2
CASSQGGLADEQFF
TGCGCCAGCAGCCAAGGTGGGCTAGCGGACGAGCAGTTCTTC
>NA|TRBJ1-1|TRBV7-2|NA
CASSLDPLDWLNAEAFF
TGTGCCAGCAGCTTAGACCCTTTAGATTGGTTGAACGCTGAAGCTTTCTTT
>NA|TRBJ1-2|TRBV4-3|NA
CAGSPKKAYGYTF
TGCGCCGGCAGCCCAAAGAAGGCCTATGGCTACACCTTC
>few|TRBJ1-5|TRBV4-1|NA
CASSQDAGGPAQPQHF
TGCGCCAGCAGCCAAGATGCAGGAGGCCCCGCTCAGCCCCAGCATTTT
>few|TRBJ2-5|TRBV5-8|NA
CASSLVALRVWLQETQYF
TGTGCCAGCAGCTTGGTGGCCCTGAGGGTTTGGCTCCAAGAGACCCAGTACTTC
>NA|TRBJ2-7|TRBV7-6|NA
CASSRYHTGEQYF
TGTGCCAGCAGCCGCTACCACACGGGGGAGCAGTACTTC
>few|TRBJ2-3|TRBV14|NA
CASSLRPDTQYF
TGTGCCAGCAGCCTCCGACCTGATACGCAGTATTTT
>NA|TRBJ1-5|TRBV12-3/TRBV12-4|TRBD1
CASSYTGDPYSNQPQHF
TGTGCCAGCAGTTATACAGGGGACCCCTATAGCAATCAGCCCCAGCATTTT
>medium-sized|TRBJ2-3|TRBV28|NA
CASSGPRGFPSTDTQYF
TGTGCCAGCAGTGGCCCTCGGGGGTTTCCTAGCACAGATACGCAGTATTTT
>NA|TRBJ1-1|TRBV5-1|TRBD1
CVSSRRQGGHTEAFF
TGCGTCAGCAGCCGCCGACAGGGAGGCCACACTGAAGCTTTCTTT
>few|TRBJ2-7|TRBV5-3|NA
CARSLRSLHYEQYF
TGTGCCAGAAGCTTGAGGTCCCTTCACTACGAGCAGTACTTC
>few|TRBJ2-1|TRBV5-1|TRBD2
CASSPRLAWAVYNEQFF
TGCGCCAGCAGCCCCCGACTAGCCTGGGCTGTATACAATGAGCAGTTCTTC
>medium-sized|TRBJ1-2|TRBV6-5|NA
CASSYSRARYGYTF
TGTGCCAGCAGTTACAGCAGGGCCCGCTATGGCTACACCTTC
>NA|TRBJ2-7|TRBV5-1|NA
CASSLAAVSYEQYF
TGCGCCAGCAGCTTGGCCGCGGTGAGTTACGAGCAGTACTTC
>medium-sized|TRBJ2-1|TRBV2|TRBD2
CASSGRGACYNEQFF
TGTGCCAGCAGTGGGCGGGGGGCGTGCTACAATGAGCAGTTCTTC
>NA|TRBJ2-1|TRBV18|NA
CASSPWGFSSYNEQFF
TGTGCCAGCTCACCATGGGGGTTTAGCTCCTACAATGAGCAGTTCTTC
>NA|TRBJ1-4|TRBV28|TRBD1
CASSSPRDRGAKHHEKLFF
TGTGCCAGCAGTTCCCCCCGGGACAGGGGGGCCAAGCACCATGAAAAACTGTTTTTT
>medium-sized|TRBJ1-6|TRBV7-3|TRBD1
CASSLRDRGLSPLHF
TGTGCCAGCAGCCTACGGGACAGGGGGCTGTCACCCCTCCACTTT
>NA|TRBJ2-5|TRBV5-6|NA
CASSWGGAQYF
TGTGCCAGCAGCTGGGGCGGGGCCCAGTACTTC
>NA|TRBJ2-7|TRBV12-3/TRBV12-4|NA
CASQEGQASYEQYF
TGTGCCAGCCAGGAGGGGCAGGCCTCCTACGAGCAGTACTTC
>NA|TRBJ1-2|TRBV18|NA
CASSPGANGYTF
TGTGCCAGCTCACCAGGGGCAAATGGCTACACCTTC
>medium-sized|TRBJ2-4|TRBV2|NA
CASRGWENIQYF
TGTGCCAGCAGAGGTTGGGAAAACATTCAGTACTTC
>medium-sized|TRBJ2-7|TRBV12-3/TRBV12-4|TRBD1
CASSLDRGHSYEQYF
TGTGCCAGCAGTTTAGACAGGGGGCACTCCTACGAGCAGTACTTC